This record looks at one T cell receptor beta chain sequence and its context. Its specificity is unknown. The template for TCR beta VDJ and CDR3 sequence profiling was genomic DNA. TCRdb fed the reads into MiXCR, producing one record per CDR3 protein. The sample shows over 150,000 distinct CDR3 sequences, 52% of them seen only once. Only patients with CD8+CD57+ cell expansion on flow cytometry were chosen for sequencing. A severe acquired aplastic anemia diagnosis applied to all patients. Blood came from patients not yet given any therapy. This sample stems from a study of CD8+CD57+ T cells in acquired aplastic anemia. Overall study results and limits: Patients had around 30 CD8+ CDR3 sequences in common with controls (the shared set).

The specimen sequenced was sorted CD4+, CD8+, or CD8+CD57+ T cells (not recorded which) from PBMCs. This TCR was recovered from a human donor with aplastic anemia.

The CDR3 DNA follows: TGTGCCAGCAGTGGCGAAGCCAGAATGAACACTGAAGCTTTCTTT. Its protein product is CASSGEARMNTEAFF. The rearrangement joins TRBV2 to TRBJ1-1; no firm D call. The CDR3 is 15 residues long. Trimming pared 4 bases from V and 0 bases from J, leaving 12 bases between. Germline V lookup: CDR1 SNHLY, CDR2 FYNNEI.